This TCR beta chain was sequenced for a study of cytomegalovirus exposure and HLA in healthy donors. All the people who gave samples were healthy bone marrow donors. While unrecorded immune exposures were likely, the donors were nominally healthy when sampled. Whole-study findings and limits: CMV serostatus was the sole immune exposure data available. In a later analysis, TCR beta V- and J-gene trimming was associated with a missense DCLRE1C variant.

PCR involved 60 Vbeta and 13 Jbeta primers. The table came from immunoSEQ multiplex PCR; TCRdb's copy has only in-frame clones and leaves some out. Reported are 95,000 to 150,000 clones; the ten largest clones contain roughly 4%. For this clone: Its target is unknown.

Germline lookup yields CDR1 SGHNT and CDR2 YYREEE (reference sequence). The CDR3 contains 14 residues. V dropped 0 bases and J dropped 5; count of bases not matched to a gene: 0. The receptor was isolated from a man aged 18 to 35 in good health and CMV-seronegative. The chain is built from TRBV5-4 and TRBJ1-4; 8 bases line up with TRBD1. Sample: PBMCs. CDR3 nucleotides: TGTGCCAGCAGCTTGGCAGGGGGCAATGAAAAACTGTTTTTT. Encoded protein: CASSLAGGNEKLFF.